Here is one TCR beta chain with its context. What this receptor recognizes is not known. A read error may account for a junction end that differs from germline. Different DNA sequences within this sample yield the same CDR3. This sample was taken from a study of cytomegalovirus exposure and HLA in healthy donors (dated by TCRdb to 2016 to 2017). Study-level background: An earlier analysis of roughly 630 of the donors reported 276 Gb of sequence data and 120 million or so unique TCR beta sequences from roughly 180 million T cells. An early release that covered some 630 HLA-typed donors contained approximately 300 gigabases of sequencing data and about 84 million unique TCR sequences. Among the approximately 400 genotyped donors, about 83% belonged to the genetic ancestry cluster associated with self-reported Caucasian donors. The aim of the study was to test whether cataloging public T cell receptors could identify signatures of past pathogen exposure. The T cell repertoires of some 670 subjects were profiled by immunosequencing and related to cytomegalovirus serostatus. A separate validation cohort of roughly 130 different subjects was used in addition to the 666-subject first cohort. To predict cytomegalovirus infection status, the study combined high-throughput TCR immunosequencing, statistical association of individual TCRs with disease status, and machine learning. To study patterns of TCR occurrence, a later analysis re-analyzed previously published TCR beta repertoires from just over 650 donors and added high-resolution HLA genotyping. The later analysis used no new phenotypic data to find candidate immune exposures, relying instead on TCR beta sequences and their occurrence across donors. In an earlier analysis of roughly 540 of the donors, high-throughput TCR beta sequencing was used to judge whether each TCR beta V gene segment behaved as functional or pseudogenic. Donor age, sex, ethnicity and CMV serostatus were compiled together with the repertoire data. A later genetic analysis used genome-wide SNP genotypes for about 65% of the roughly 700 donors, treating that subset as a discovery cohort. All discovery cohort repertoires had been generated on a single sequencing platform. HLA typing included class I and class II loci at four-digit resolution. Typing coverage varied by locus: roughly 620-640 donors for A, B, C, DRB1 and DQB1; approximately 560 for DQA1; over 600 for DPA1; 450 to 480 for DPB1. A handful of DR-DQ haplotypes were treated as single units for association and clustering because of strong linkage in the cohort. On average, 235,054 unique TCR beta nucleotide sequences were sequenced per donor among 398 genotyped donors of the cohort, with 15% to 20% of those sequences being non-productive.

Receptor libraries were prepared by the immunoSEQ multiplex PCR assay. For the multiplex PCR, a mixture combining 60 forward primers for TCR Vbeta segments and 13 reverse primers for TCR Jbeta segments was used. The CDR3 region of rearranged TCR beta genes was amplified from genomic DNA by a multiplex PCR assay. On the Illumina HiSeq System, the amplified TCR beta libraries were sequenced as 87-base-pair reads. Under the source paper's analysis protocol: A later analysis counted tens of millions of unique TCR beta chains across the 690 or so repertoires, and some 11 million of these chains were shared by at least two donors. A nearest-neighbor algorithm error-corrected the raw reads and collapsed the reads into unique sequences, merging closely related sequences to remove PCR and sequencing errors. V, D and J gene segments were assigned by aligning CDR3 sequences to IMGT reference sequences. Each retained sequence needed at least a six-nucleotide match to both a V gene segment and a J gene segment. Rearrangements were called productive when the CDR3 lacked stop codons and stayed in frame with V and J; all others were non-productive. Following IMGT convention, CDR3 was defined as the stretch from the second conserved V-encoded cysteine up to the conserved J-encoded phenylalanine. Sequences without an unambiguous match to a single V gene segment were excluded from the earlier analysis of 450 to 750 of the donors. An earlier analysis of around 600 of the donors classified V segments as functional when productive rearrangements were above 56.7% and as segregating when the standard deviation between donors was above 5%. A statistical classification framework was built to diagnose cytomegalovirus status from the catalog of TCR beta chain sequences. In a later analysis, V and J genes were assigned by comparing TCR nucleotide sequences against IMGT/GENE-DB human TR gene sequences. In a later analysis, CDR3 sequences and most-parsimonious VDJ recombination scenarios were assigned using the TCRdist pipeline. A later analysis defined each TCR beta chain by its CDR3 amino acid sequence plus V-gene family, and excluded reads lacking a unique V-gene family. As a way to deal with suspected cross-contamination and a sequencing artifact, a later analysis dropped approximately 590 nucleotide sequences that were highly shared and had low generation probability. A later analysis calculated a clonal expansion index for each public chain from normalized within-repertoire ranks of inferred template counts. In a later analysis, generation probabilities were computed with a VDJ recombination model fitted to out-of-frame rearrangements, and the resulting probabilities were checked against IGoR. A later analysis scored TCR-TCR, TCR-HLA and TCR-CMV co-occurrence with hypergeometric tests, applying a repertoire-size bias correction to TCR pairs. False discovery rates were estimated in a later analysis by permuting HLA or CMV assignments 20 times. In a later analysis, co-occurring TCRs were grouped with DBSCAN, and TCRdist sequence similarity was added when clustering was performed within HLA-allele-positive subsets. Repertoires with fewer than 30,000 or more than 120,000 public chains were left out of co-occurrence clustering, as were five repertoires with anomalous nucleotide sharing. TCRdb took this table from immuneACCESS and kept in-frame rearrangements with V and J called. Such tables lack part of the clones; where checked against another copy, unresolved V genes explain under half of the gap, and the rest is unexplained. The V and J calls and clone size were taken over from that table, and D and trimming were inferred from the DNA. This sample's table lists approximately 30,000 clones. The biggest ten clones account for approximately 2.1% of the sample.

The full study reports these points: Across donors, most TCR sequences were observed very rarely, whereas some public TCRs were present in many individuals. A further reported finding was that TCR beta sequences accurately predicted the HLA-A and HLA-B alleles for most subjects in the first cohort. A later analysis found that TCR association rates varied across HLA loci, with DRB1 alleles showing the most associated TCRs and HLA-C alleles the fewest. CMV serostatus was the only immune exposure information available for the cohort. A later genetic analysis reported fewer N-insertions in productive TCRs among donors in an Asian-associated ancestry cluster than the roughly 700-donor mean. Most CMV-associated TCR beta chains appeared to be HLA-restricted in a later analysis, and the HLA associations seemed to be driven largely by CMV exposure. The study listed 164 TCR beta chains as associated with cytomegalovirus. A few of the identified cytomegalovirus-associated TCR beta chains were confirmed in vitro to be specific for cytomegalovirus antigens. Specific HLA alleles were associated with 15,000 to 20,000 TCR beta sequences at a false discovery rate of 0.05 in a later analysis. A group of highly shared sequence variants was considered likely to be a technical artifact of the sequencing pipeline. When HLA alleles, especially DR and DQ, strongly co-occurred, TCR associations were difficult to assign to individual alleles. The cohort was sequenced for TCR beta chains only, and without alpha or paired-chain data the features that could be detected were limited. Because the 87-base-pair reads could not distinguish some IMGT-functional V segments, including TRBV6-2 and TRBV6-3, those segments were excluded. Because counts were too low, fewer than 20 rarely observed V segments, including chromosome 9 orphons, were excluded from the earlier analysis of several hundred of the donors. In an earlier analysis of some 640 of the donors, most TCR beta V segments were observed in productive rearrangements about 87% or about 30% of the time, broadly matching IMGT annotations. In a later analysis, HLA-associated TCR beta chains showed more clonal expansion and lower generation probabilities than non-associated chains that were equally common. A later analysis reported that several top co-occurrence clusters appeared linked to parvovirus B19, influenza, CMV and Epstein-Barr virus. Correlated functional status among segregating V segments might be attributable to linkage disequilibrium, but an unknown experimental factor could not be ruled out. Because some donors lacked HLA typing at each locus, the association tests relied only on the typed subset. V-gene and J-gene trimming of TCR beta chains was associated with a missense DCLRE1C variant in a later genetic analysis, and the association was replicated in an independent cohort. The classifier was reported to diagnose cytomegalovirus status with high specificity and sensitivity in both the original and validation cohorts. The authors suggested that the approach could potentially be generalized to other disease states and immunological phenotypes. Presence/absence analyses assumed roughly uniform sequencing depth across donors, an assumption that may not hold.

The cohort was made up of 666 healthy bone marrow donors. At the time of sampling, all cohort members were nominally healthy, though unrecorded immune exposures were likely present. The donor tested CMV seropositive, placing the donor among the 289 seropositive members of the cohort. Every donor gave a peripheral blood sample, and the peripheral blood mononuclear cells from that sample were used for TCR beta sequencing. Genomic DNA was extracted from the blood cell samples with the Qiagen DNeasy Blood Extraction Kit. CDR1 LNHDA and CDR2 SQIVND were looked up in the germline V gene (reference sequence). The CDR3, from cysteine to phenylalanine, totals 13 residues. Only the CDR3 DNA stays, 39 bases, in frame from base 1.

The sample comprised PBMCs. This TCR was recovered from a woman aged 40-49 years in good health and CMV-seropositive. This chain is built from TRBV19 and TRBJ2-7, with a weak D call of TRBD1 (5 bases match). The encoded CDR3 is CASSRGVSYEQYF. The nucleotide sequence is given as TGTGCCAGTAGTAGGGGCGTCTCCTATGAGCAGTACTTC.